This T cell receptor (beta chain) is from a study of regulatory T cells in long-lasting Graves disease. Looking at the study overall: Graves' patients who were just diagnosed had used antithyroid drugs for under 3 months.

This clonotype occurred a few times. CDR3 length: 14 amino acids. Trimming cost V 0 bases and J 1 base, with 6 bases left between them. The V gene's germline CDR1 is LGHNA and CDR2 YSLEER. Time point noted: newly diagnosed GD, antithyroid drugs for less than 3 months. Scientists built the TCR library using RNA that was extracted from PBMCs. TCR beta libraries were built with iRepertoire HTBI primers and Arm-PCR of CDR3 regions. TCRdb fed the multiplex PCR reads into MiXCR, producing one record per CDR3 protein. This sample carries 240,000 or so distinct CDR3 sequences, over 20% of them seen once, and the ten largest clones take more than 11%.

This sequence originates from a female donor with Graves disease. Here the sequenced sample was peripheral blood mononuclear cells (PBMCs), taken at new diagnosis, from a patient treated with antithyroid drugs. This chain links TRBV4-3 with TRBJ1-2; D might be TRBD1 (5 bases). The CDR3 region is CASSQDGGNYGYTF. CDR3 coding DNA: TGCGCCAGCAGCCAAGATGGGGGTAACTATGGCTACACCTTC.